Shown below are 29 T cell receptor beta chains from a single sample sequenced in a study of shared T cell receptors in the human thymus. Produced via immunoSEQ multiplex PCR; TCRdb's table is partial and in-frame only. Of some 660,000 clones in the sample, roughly 86% were seen once. The data were also submitted as part of a second study, on human thymus T cells.

The sequenced sample was thymocytes. These receptors were taken from a boy younger than two with a congenital heart defect.

CDR3 DNA sequence: TGTGCCACCAGCAGAGAGCGGACATCCTCTGGGGCCAACGTCCTGACTTTC. It translates to CATSRERTSSGANVLTF. The chain couples TRBV15 to TRBJ2-6, with D possibly TRBD1 on 5 matching bases. The CDR3 covers 17 residues. Germline V lookup: CDR1 LNHNV, CDR2 YYDKDF (reference sequence). V was shortened by 0 bases and J by 0 bases, with 9 bases between the two germline ends.

The V and J genes are TRBV28 and TRBJ1-4, with a tentative D call TRBD1 (5 bases). The CDR3 is 14 amino acids. Germline CDR1 and CDR2: MDHEN and SYDVKM. V lost 6 bases and J 5 bases, leaving 13 bases between the germline ends. This CDR3 is CASRSRVRNEKLFF. For the CDR3, the DNA is TGTGCCAGCAGATCCAGGGTCAGGAATGAAAAACTGTTTTTT.

The chain has TRBV18 and TRBJ2-7; TRBD1 is a possible D gene (6 bases). The CDR3 loop spans 18 amino acids. CDR1 is KGHSH and CDR2 is LQKENI in the germline V gene. Trimming took off 3 bases at V and 0 bases at J, with 21 bases between the two ends. CDR3 amino acids: CASSPPNPTDRRSYEQYF. DNA for the CDR3: TGTGCCAGCTCACCCCCTAACCCTACTGACAGGCGCTCCTACGAGCAGTACTTC. The entire variable domain, with the rest obtained from reference TRBV18 and TRBJ2-7, is as follows: NAGVMQNPRHLVRRRGQEARLRCSPMKGHSHVYWYRQLPEEGLKFMVYLQKENIIDESGMPKERFSAEFPKEGPSILRIQQVVRGDSAAYFCASSPPNPTDRRSYEQYFGPGTRLTVT.

V gene TRBV12-5 combines with J gene TRBJ1-5, with a tentative D call TRBD1 (5 bases). The CDR3 runs 20 residues. Germline CDR1 LGHNT, CDR2 FRNRAP. The V end lost 3 bases, the J end lost 0 bases, and 24 bases lay between the germline ends. CDR3 DNA: TGTGCTAGTGGTTTTTGGGGACGCGGGATCGCTTTTAATAGCAATCAGCCCCAGCATTTT. The encoded protein is CASGFWGRGIAFNSNQPQHF.

This sequence joins TRBV28 and TRBJ1-2, with 9 bases identical to TRBD1. The V segment lost 1 base and the J segment 3 bases; nucleotides outside the gene matches: 3. This CDR3 region has 15 residues. The germline CDR1 and CDR2 sequences are MDHEN and SYDVKM. The chain's CDR3 is CASSLLWTGDYGYTF. In DNA, the CDR3 is TGTGCCAGCAGTTTATTATGGACAGGGGACTATGGCTACACCTTC.

This clone appeared a single time. The rearrangement joins TRBV21-1 to TRBJ2-7; the table's D call of TRBD2 was not tested on the DNA. TRBV21-1 is tagged as a pseudogene. This CDR3 has 11 amino acids. In nucleotides, the CDR3 is TGTGCCAGCAGCAAAGCTAACGAGCAGTACTTC. This translates into CASSKANEQYF.

The chain has TRBV18 and TRBJ1-1; D perhaps matches TRBD1 (5 bases). The CDR3 loop spans 14 amino acids. Trimming took 6 bases from V and 2 from J, leaving 13 bases between them. Germline V gene lookup returns CDR1 KGHSH and CDR2 LQKENI. CDR3 amino acids: CASSRPGLNTEAFF. The CDR3 coding sequence is TGTGCCAGCTCCCGACCGGGACTTAACACTGAAGCTTTCTTT.

The chain uses TRBV6-1 and TRBJ2-4; D remains unclear. This CDR3 has 14 amino acids. Trimming removed 6 bases from V and 3 bases from J, with 12 bases in between. Looked up from germline, CDR1 is MNHNS and CDR2 is SASEGT. CDR3 amino acids: CASRLVQDKNIQYF. CDR3 bases: TGTGCCAGCAGGCTGGTACAAGACAAAAACATTCAGTACTTC.

The chain is built from TRBV30 and TRBJ1-1; D might be TRBD1 (5 bases). The germline CDR1 and CDR2 sequences are GTSNPN and SVGIG (reference sequence). Deletions cut 3 bases from V and 4 bases from J, with 21 bases between. This CDR3 is built from 16 residues. The CDR3 region is CAWRPPGDPGGTEAFF. CDR3 nucleotides: TGTGCCTGGAGACCCCCCGGGGACCCGGGGGGCACTGAAGCTTTCTTT.

The rearrangement links TRBV20-1 to TRBJ2-7; a possible D gene is TRBD2 (5 bases). Germline V gives CDR1 DFQATT, CDR2 SNEGSKA (reference sequence). Deletions cut 0 bases from V and 9 bases from J, with 9 bases between. CDR3 length: 11 amino acids. CDR3 in amino acids: CSARDREAQYF. The CDR3 coding sequence is TGCAGTGCTAGAGATCGGGAAGCGCAGTACTTC.

This chain connects TRBV2 to TRBJ2-2; 8 bases fit TRBD1. The CDR3 sequence is 15 residues long. Trimming cost V 5 bases and J 0 bases; bases outside gene matches: 2. Germline values: CDR1 SNHLY, CDR2 FYNNEI. The CDR3 loop is CASSSGGPNTGELFF. The DNA of the CDR3 is TGTGCCAGCAGTTCAGGGGGCCCGAACACCGGGGAGCTGTTTTTT. Full variable domain (missing parts from reference TRBV2 and TRBJ2-2): EPEVTQTPSHQVTQMGQEVILRCVPISNHLYFYWYRQILGQKVEFLVSFYNNEISEKSEIFDDQFSVERPDGSNFTLKIRSTKLEDSAMYFCASSSGGPNTGELFFGEGSRLTVL.

V gene TRBV27 combines with J gene TRBJ2-2; 7 bases are shared with TRBD1. CDR1 is MNHEY and CDR2 is SMNVEV in the germline V gene (reference sequence). Trimming removed 5 bases from V and 3 bases from J; junction bases left unmatched: 12. The CDR3 totals 17 residues. CDR3 sequence (DNA): TGTGCCAGCAGTACTATGACAGGGAAGAGGGACACCGGGGAGCTGTTTTTT. Translation gives CASSTMTGKRDTGELFF.

The V gene is TRBV4-3, the J gene TRBJ2-3; 10 nucleotides line up with TRBD2. After removal of 0 bases from V and 2 bases from J, the junction contained 11 bases not matched to a gene. The germline V gene encodes CDR1 LGHNA and CDR2 YSLEER. The CDR3 consists of 19 residues. Here the CDR3 DNA reads TGCGCCAGCAGCCAAGATCCAGAAAGCGGGAGGGCTACCACAGATACGCAGTATTTT. This translates into CASSQDPESGRATTDTQYF.

V usage is TRBV25-1 and J usage is TRBJ2-4; 8 bases are shared with TRBD1. CDR1 MGHDK and CDR2 SYGVNS come from the germline V gene. CDR3 size: 16 residues. V trimming: 6 bases; J trimming: 8 bases; junction bases outside the gene matches: 15. The CDR3 region is CASRGGSEDREDIQYF. CDR3 bases: TGTGCCAGCAGAGGGGGGTCAGAGGACAGGGAAGACATTCAGTACTTC.

This rearrangement joins TRBV20-1 to TRBJ2-7; D is possibly TRBD2 (5 bases). The CDR3 consists of 9 residues. The germline gives CDR1 DFQATT, CDR2 SNEGSKA (reference sequence). Here the CDR3 DNA reads TGCGGACGGTCGGGGGAGCAGTACTTC. Translated, it gives CGRSGEQYF.

J is TRBJ2-7 and V is TRBV6-5; possible D gene TRBD1, 6 bases. The CDR3 is 15 residues long. Trimming pared 2 bases from V and 5 bases from J, leaving 16 bases between. Looked up from germline, CDR1 is MNHEY and CDR2 is SVGAGI. The CDR3 DNA reads as TGTGCCAGCAGTTACATGGTGGCAGGGGTCCACGAGCAGTACTTC. Its protein is CASSYMVAGVHEQYF.

The gene calls are TRBV27 and TRBJ2-2; D perhaps matches TRBD1 (5 bases). The CDR3 contains 16 residues. The germline V and J ends were trimmed by 6 bases and 0 bases, with 14 bases remaining between them. Germline lookup yields CDR1 MNHEY and CDR2 SMNVEV (reference sequence). CDR3 nucleotide sequence: TGTGCCAGCAGCCTAATTAAGGGGCCGAACACCGGGGAGCTGTTTTTT. It specifies CASSLIKGPNTGELFF.

A single count supports this clone. This chain joins TRBV14 and TRBJ1-1; D unresolved. The CDR3 totals 18 residues. Germline-derived CDR1 and CDR2 are SGHDN and FVKESK. The germline V and J ends were trimmed by 2 bases and 1 base, with 20 bases remaining between them. As DNA, the CDR3 is TGTGCCAGCAGCCAAAGCTGTGGCCTAGATCGTCCGAACACTGAAGCTTTCTTT. Residues: CASSQSCGLDRPNTEAFF.

The rearrangement joins TRBV7-2 to TRBJ2-5, with 16 bases matching TRBD2. V was clipped by 2 bases and J by 2 bases; unmatched bases: 8. Germline V gene data show CDR1 as SGHTA and CDR2 as FQGNSA. CDR3 length: 19 residues. The CDR3 loop reads CASSLMMGLAGGVQETQYF. The DNA of the CDR3 is TGTGCCAGCAGCTTAATGATGGGACTAGCGGGGGGGGTACAAGAGACCCAGTACTTC.

The V and J genes are TRBV11-2 and TRBJ1-1; D is undetermined. In germline, CDR1 is SGHAT, CDR2 FQNNGV. V lost 5 bases and J lost 4, with 8 bases in between. The CDR3 totals 12 residues. The CDR3 protein is CASSPRGTEAFF. For the CDR3, the DNA is TGTGCCAGCAGCCCCCGGGGCACTGAAGCTTTCTTT. The full variable domain, in which reference TRBV11-2 and TRBJ1-1 provide the parts outside the CDR3, is EAGVAQSPRYKIIEKRQSVAFWCNPISGHATLYWYQQILGQGPKLLIQFQNNGVVDDSQLPKDRFSAERLKGVDSTLKIQPAKLEDSAVYLCASSPRGTEAFFGQGTRLTVV.

This chain joins TRBV6-6 and TRBJ2-2, with D possibly being TRBD2 (5 bases). The CDR3 has 13 amino acids. The V end lost 2 bases, the J end lost 4 bases, and 5 bases lay between the germline ends. CDR1 and CDR2 (germline): MNHNY, SVGAGI (reference sequence). The CDR3 sequence: CASSYRGTGELFF. CDR3 coding DNA: TGTGCCAGCAGTTACCGGGGCACCGGGGAGCTGTTTTTT.

The V gene is TRBV7-7, the J gene TRBJ2-2, with TRBD1 identical over 7 bases. Germline loops: CDR1 SSHAT, CDR2 FNYEAQ (reference sequence). This CDR3 has 14 amino acids. With V trimmed by 6 bases and J by 6 bases, 7 bases remained unmatched. CDR3 amino acids: CASSRAGGSGELFF. The CDR3 DNA reads as TGTGCCAGCAGTCGGGCAGGGGGATCCGGGGAGCTGTTTTTT.

This clone was observed a handful of times. The chain is built from TRBV4-3 and TRBJ2-5; D remains ambiguous. Trimming took 3 bases from V and 2 from J, leaving 16 bases between them. The CDR3 loop spans 16 amino acids. Germline CDR1 reads LGHNA; CDR2 reads YSLEER. The CDR3 DNA sequence: TGCGCCAGCAGCCAGGCCAACAGTGCCACGCAAGAGACCCAGTACTTC. Amino acid sequence: CASSQANSATQETQYF.

This clone was observed a single time. V and J are TRBV7-9 and TRBJ1-2; TRBD1 matches 9 bases. The V gene end was trimmed by 1 base and the J gene end by 0 bases; junction bases not matched to a gene: 6. Germline-derived CDR1 and CDR2 are SEHNR and FQNEAQ (reference sequence). This CDR3 spans 17 amino acids. DNA for the CDR3: TGTGCCAGCAGCTTAGTAGGGGGACAGGGAGCTAACTATGGCTACACCTTC. Encoded protein: CASSLVGGQGANYGYTF.

In its sample, this clone was seen once. The V gene is TRBV7-9, the J gene TRBJ2-7; possibly TRBD2 for D (5 bases). Germline CDR1 is SEHNR and CDR2 is FQNEAQ (reference sequence). The V end was cut by 1 base, the J end by 3 bases, with 16 bases between. The CDR3 is made up of 16 amino acids. CDR3 bases: TGTGCCAGCAGCTTAGTTGGTCCAACTGAGGGCTACGAGCAGTACTTC. This gives the protein CASSLVGPTEGYEQYF.

CDR3 residues: CASSEAPSGGVTETQYF. CDR3 nucleotides: TGTGCCAGCAGTGAAGCGCCTAGCGGGGGGGTAACCGAGACCCAGTACTTC. This chain joins TRBV2 and TRBJ2-5; 12 positions match TRBD2. Germline V gene data show CDR1 as SNHLY and CDR2 as FYNNEI. J gave up 5 bases and V 0 bases, and 7 bases lay outside the gene matches. The CDR3 sequence is 17 residues long. The full variable domain, completed using reference TRBV2 and TRBJ2-5, is EPEVTQTPSHQVTQMGQEVILRCVPISNHLYFYWYRQILGQKVEFLVSFYNNEISEKSEIFDDQFSVERPDGSNFTLKIRSTKLEDSAMYFCASSEAPSGGVTETQYFGPGTRLLVL.

The rearrangement uses TRBV27 and TRBJ2-6; TRBD1 might be the D (5 bases). In germline, CDR1 is MNHEY, CDR2 SMNVEV (reference sequence). The length of the CDR3 is 15 residues. Deletions cut 7 bases from V and 0 bases from J, with 10 bases between. Written as DNA, the CDR3 is TGTGCCAGCACTCGGACAACCTCTGGGGCCAACGTCCTGACTTTC. This encodes CASTRTTSGANVLTF.

The V call is TRBV28, the J call TRBJ2-3, with TRBD2 matching 9 bases. Germline V gene data show CDR1 as MDHEN and CDR2 as SYDVKM. The CDR3 runs 19 residues. V trimming: 7 bases; J trimming: 3 bases; junction bases outside the gene matches: 20. The CDR3 region is CASTPRLADGGFSTDTQYF. DNA of the CDR3: TGTGCCAGCACCCCCCGACTAGCGGATGGAGGTTTTAGTACAGATACGCAGTATTTT.

The chain links TRBV19 to TRBJ2-3, with a tentative D call TRBD1 (5 bases). The germline V gene has CDR1 LNHDA and CDR2 SQIVND (reference sequence). V was cut by 5 bases and J by 5 bases, with 11 bases left in between. The CDR3 is made up of 13 amino acids. Written as DNA, the CDR3 is TGTGCCAGTAGTGCCTGGCAGGGAGATACGCAGTATTTT. This sequence encodes CASSAWQGDTQYF. The full variable domain, its missing parts supplied by reference TRBV19 and TRBJ2-3, is DGGITQSPKYLFRKEGQNVTLSCEQNLNHDAMYWYRQDPGQGLRLIYYSQIVNDFQKGDIAEGYSVSREKKESFPLTVTSAQKNPTAFYLCASSAWQGDTQYFGPGTRLTVL.